This record covers a single T cell receptor (beta chain). It lacks a known antigen. Base qualities were left out, and no much larger clone turns up one base away. Different DNA sequences within this sample yield the same CDR3. At one collaborating source in Seattle, patients were enrolled during active infection and were followed longitudinally through the course of disease. Each collaborating institution followed its own protocols to collect whole blood in K2EDTA tubes. For TCRbeta analysis, collaborators shipped samples in one of three forms: frozen whole blood, isolated PBMCs, or DNA extracted from either of those sample types. This sample was included in a study of blood T cell repertoires in COVID-19 (TCRdb year 2020). Background on the whole study: Collaborator samples came from the United States, Italy and Spain and covered acute and convalescent phases of COVID-19. The prospective study material was composed of cDNA or gDNA derived from T cells, B-cell-depleted T cells, or PBMCs. The dataset comprised deeply sampled blood TCRbeta repertoires from subjects exposed to, actively infected with, or recovered from COVID-19. A freely available public database, intended as a resource for researchers studying the immune response to SARS-CoV-2, is where the repertoires were released. Samples came from the ongoing ImmuneRACE study (first 160 participants) plus 1,254 subjects from 6 global collaborators. Sample metadata almost always included a de-identified subject ID, COVID-19 status, age in years and sex. Where HLA class I and class II types were available, the types were taken from metadata supplied by the sample provider, not from assay-based typing. Study-level results and caveats: Clinical and demographic metadata were provided uncurated, with the amount varying by source and participant.

V is reduced by 0 bases and J by 1 base, leaving a spacing of 15 bases between them. Counted from cysteine to phenylalanine, this CDR3 has 18 amino acids. Only the CDR3 region is kept as DNA, spanning 54 bases read in frame from base 1. Based on the germline V gene, the CDR1 and CDR2 sequences are LGHNA and YSLEER. The immunoSEQ Assay, a bias-controlled multiplex PCR, was used to amplify TCRbeta CDR3 regions from genomic DNA. The paper's processing steps were these. The number of nucleated cells in each sample was estimated from the amplification of reference gene primers within the assay. To quantify the absolute abundance of each unique TCRbeta CDR3 rearrangement, sequence reads were collapsed and filtered. For each sample, productive Simpson clonality was calculated as the square root of Simpson's diversity index across productive rearrangements. TCRdb stores this immuneACCESS table with in-frame sequences only. Part of the clones is absent; in the studies checked, under half of the shortfall reflects unresolved V genes, and no reason is known for the rest. V, J and clone size reflect that table, while D and trimming were determined from the DNA. In this sample the table shows about 12,000 clones, about two thirds of which occur a single time. The top ten constitute 6% of the sample.

This receptor chain uses TRBV4-3 and TRBJ2-2; the best D guess is TRBD2, with 5 bases matching. The receptor was derived from a man aged 60-69 years with COVID-19, enrolled during active disease. Sequencing used peripheral blood. The nucleotides are TGCGCCAGCAGCCAAGAGAAGCTAGCCCCACTGAACACCGGGGAGCTGTTTTTT. Its amino acids are CASSQEKLAPLNTGELFF.